The 6 T cell receptor beta chains below were found in one sample sequenced in a study of blood T cell repertoires in COVID-19. TCRdb's copy holds only in-frame clones and misses some; the assay was immunoSEQ multiplex PCR. The sample holds 200,000 to 250,000 clones; around 86% are singletons and the top ten take 3%. Sequenced input: peripheral blood. These receptors all stem from a woman in her 30s who had recovered from COVID-19.

The chain recombines TRBV19 with TRBJ2-3; 8 bases align to TRBD2. The CDR3 covers 17 residues. Germline V gene lookup returns CDR1 LNHDA and CDR2 SQIVND (reference sequence). The trim removed 1 base at V and 0 bases at J, leaving 6 bases unmatched. As DNA, the CDR3 is TGTGCCAGTAGTATAGCGAGCGGGGGATCAAGCACAGATACGCAGTATTTT. Protein product: CASSIASGGSSTDTQYF.

This sequence joins TRBV5-1 and TRBJ2-3, with TRBD2 identical over 14 bases. The J segment lost 6 bases and the V segment lost 3 bases, leaving 9 bases of the junction unmatched. CDR3 length: 17 residues. Germline V gene data show CDR1 as SGHRS and CDR2 as YFSETQ. CDR3 in amino acids: CASSWTGLAGAEDTQYF. In DNA form, the CDR3 reads TGCGCCAGCAGCTGGACGGGACTAGCGGGGGCGGAGGATACGCAGTATTTT.

The chain combines TRBV2 with TRBJ2-2; 11 nucleotides line up with TRBD2. Germline lookup yields CDR1 SNHLY and CDR2 FYNNEI. This CDR3 is built from 16 residues. The trim removed 6 bases at V and 4 bases at J, leaving 7 bases unmatched. The CDR3, as DNA: TGTGCCAGCAGACCACTAGCGGGGGTCCTCACCGGGGAGCTGTTTTTT. The encoded protein is CASRPLAGVLTGELFF. The whole variable domain, remainder taken from reference TRBV2 and TRBJ2-2, is EPEVTQTPSHQVTQMGQEVILRCVPISNHLYFYWYRQILGQKVEFLVSFYNNEISEKSEIFDDQFSVERPDGSNFTLKIRSTKLEDSAMYFCASRPLAGVLTGELFFGEGSRLTVL.

This CDR3 reads CASSYTSYNEQFF. DNA for the CDR3: TGTGCCAGCAGTTACACTTCCTACAATGAGCAGTTCTTC. This chain joins TRBV6-6 and TRBJ2-1; D ambiguous. V shed 2 bases and J shed 1 base, with 3 bases lying between them. The CDR3 runs to 13 residues. Per the germline V gene, CDR1 is MNHNY and CDR2 is SVGAGI (reference sequence).

The chain employs TRBV10-3 and TRBJ1-4; 9 bases map to TRBD1. The CDR3 length is 15 residues. V trimming: 0 bases; J trimming: 7 bases; junction bases outside the gene matches: 3. Per germline, CDR1 ENHRY and CDR2 SYGVKD. CDR3 region: CAISESTGGGEKLFF. In DNA, the CDR3 is TGTGCCATCAGTGAGTCGACAGGGGGAGGTGAAAAACTGTTTTTT.

V is TRBV2 and J is TRBJ1-2; perhaps TRBD1 as D (5 bases). The CDR3 has 14 amino acids. The germline V and J ends were trimmed by 4 bases and 5 bases, with 14 bases remaining between them. Germline V gene data show CDR1 as SNHLY and CDR2 as FYNNEI. CDR3 sequence reads: CASSARGTEYGYTF. In nucleotides, the CDR3 is TGTGCCAGCAGTGCCCGCGGGACGGAGTATGGCTACACCTTC.